These T cell receptor beta chains were read from a single sample in a study of identical twins. One entry per CDR3 protein results from TCRdb running MiXCR on the 5' RACE reads. The sample gives roughly 490,000 distinct CDR3 sequences, roughly an eighth of which show up once; approximately 0.9% is in the top ten. In addition, the sample was reused for a study of yellow fever vaccine responses in identical twins.

Input material: CD4+ T cells sorted from blood. Source of these receptors: a woman under 30 in good health. Each CDR3 is given with its conserved first and last residue. Fields, in order: D gene, V gene, clone size, J gene, CDR3 protein, CDR3 DNA. A D gene is named only where the DNA matches it firmly. Expanded clones are given a class, and other clones once, few, many or no size at all.

>TRBD2|TRBV20-1|.|TRBJ2-2
CSALAGMGTGELFF
TGCAGTGCGTTAGCGGGAATGGGCACCGGGGAGCTGTTTTTT
>.|TRBV27|.|TRBJ2-3
CATFWRLGVVTQYF
TGTGCCACCTTTTGGCGGCTCGGGGTGGTTACGCAGTATTTT
>.|TRBV3-1|few|TRBJ1-1
CASSQLGGRNTEAFF
TGTGCCAGCAGCCAACTTGGGGGCAGGAACACTGAAGCTTTCTTT
>.|TRBV4-1|many|TRBJ2-1
CASSQGVLTSYNEQFF
TGCGCCAGCAGCCAAGGGGTTTTGACTAGCTACAATGAGCAGTTCTTC
>.|TRBV5-1|many|TRBJ1-2
CASSPSGMIRLYGYTF
TGCGCCAGCAGTCCCAGTGGGATGATACGTCTTTATGGCTACACCTTC
>TRBD2|TRBV4-3|.|TRBJ2-3
CASSRLAGGEDTQYF
TGCGCCAGCAGCCGCCTAGCGGGAGGGGAAGATACGCAGTATTTT
>.|TRBV25-1|few|TRBJ2-5
CASQPGHGSWTQYF
TGTGCCAGTCAACCGGGACACGGATCGTGGACCCAGTACTTC
>TRBD1|TRBV5-1|many|TRBJ2-1
CASSLVGGGYNEQFF
TGCGCCAGCAGCTTGGTAGGGGGCGGGTACAATGAGCAGTTCTTC
>TRBD1|TRBV10-3|few|TRBJ2-3
CAITESRDRSLTDTQYF
TGTGCCATCACCGAGTCCCGGGACAGGTCCCTCACAGATACGCAGTATTTT
>.|TRBV19|.|TRBJ2-2
CASSGVMRSGELFF
TGTGCCAGTAGTGGGGTCATGCGGTCCGGGGAGCTGTTTTTT
>.|TRBV29-1|few|TRBJ1-1
CSVEDEPTEAFF
TGCAGCGTTGAAGATGAACCCACTGAAGCTTTCTTT
>.|TRBV7-2|many|TRBJ2-3
CASSLDYRATDTQYF
TGTGCCAGCAGCTTAGATTACAGGGCCACAGATACGCAGTATTTT
>TRBD2|TRBV15|.|TRBJ2-2
CATSRDNGSSGVPSNTGELFF
TGTGCCACCAGCAGAGATAATGGGAGTAGCGGGGTTCCTTCGAACACCGGGGAGCTGTTTTTT
>.|TRBV5-1|.|TRBJ2-5
CASNAAGIPETQYF
TGCGCCAGCAACGCGGCCGGAATCCCGGAGACCCAGTACTTC
>TRBD1|TRBV6-5|many|TRBJ2-2
CASSYTLTGGLNTGELFF
TGTGCCAGCAGTTATACACTGACAGGGGGCCTGAACACCGGGGAGCTGTTTTTT
>.|TRBV7-2|.|TRBJ2-1
CASSLGSAGGVGYNEQFF
TGTGCCAGCAGCTTAGGCTCGGCTGGTGGGGTTGGTTACAATGAGCAGTTCTTC
>TRBD2|TRBV29-1|few|TRBJ2-1
CSAGGRGERNEQFF
TGCAGCGCTGGAGGTCGGGGGGAAAGGAATGAGCAGTTCTTC
>.|TRBV4-1|few|TRBJ2-3
CASSQWDSRSTDTQYF
TGCGCCAGCAGCCAATGGGACTCGAGAAGCACAGATACGCAGTATTTT
>.|TRBV20-1|many|TRBJ2-7
CSARDRLAYEQYF
TGCAGTGCTAGAGATCGACTAGCCTACGAGCAGTACTTC
>.|TRBV7-6|many|TRBJ1-2
CASSRGGTYGYTF
TGTGCCAGCAGCAGGGGGGGCACTTATGGCTACACCTTC
>TRBD2|TRBV6-1|few|TRBJ2-3
CATIAGGFTDTQYF
TGTGCCACTATAGCGGGAGGTTTTACAGATACGCAGTATTTT
>.|TRBV9|.|TRBJ2-1
CASSVEGGEGVRQFF
TGTGCCAGCAGCGTAGAGGGGGGAGAGGGGGTTAGGCAGTTCTTC
>.|TRBV12-3/TRBV12-4|many|TRBJ2-7
CASTLGYEQYF
TGTGCCAGCACCCTAGGGTACGAGCAGTACTTC
>.|TRBV29-1|many|TRBJ2-7
CSVARRQYF
TGCAGCGTTGCCAGAAGGCAGTACTTC
>.|TRBV27|.|TRBJ1-2
CASSDFTGPYGYTF
TGTGCCAGCAGCGACTTTACAGGGCCCTATGGCTACACCTTC
>.|TRBV29-1|few|TRBJ1-4
CSVGEGRGKLFF
TGCAGCGTTGGAGAGGGGCGGGGAAAACTGTTTTTT
>.|TRBV6-1|few|TRBJ2-3
CASSRAYGTDTQYF
TGTGCCAGCAGTAGGGCGTACGGCACAGATACGCAGTATTTT
>.|TRBV20-1|.|TRBJ2-4
CSAVGGIQYF
TGCAGTGCTGTCGGAGGCATTCAGTACTTC
>TRBD2|TRBV7-2|few|TRBJ2-3
CASVWKLAGGSDTQYF
TGTGCCAGCGTTTGGAAGCTAGCGGGAGGTTCAGATACGCAGTATTTT
>.|TRBV19|once|TRBJ2-3
CASSIVSGSQPTNTDTQYF
TGTGCCAGTAGTATAGTGTCGGGTTCCCAACCTACTAACACAGATACGCAGTATTTT
>.|TRBV24-1|few|TRBJ2-1
CATSAGGLEQFF
TGTGCCACCAGTGCCGGGGGATTGGAACAGTTCTTC
>.|TRBV20-1|.|TRBJ2-5
CSAGQRPQETQYF
TGCAGTGCTGGACAGCGGCCCCAAGAGACCCAGTACTTC
>.|TRBV5-5|.|TRBJ1-1
CASSLASGYTEAFF
TGTGCCAGCAGCTTGGCGTCAGGGTACACTGAAGCTTTCTTT
>.|TRBV20-1|few|TRBJ1-3
CSARDPGRFSGNTIYF
TGCAGTGCTAGAGACCCTGGACGGTTCTCTGGAAACACCATATATTTT
>TRBD2|TRBV12-3/TRBV12-4|.|TRBJ2-5
CASSGTSGGGETQYF
TGTGCCAGCAGTGGGACTAGCGGGGGGGGAGAGACCCAGTACTTC
>TRBD2|TRBV28|.|TRBJ2-7
CAVSGLAEQFSYEQYF
TGTGCAGTCTCGGGACTAGCGGAACAATTCTCCTACGAGCAGTACTTC
>.|TRBV18|many|TRBJ2-3
CASSPSGGSTDTQYF
TGTGCCAGCTCGCCCTCAGGGGGGTCCACAGATACGCAGTATTTT
>TRBD2|TRBV25-1|.|TRBJ2-3
CASSDYKAGVSTDTQYF
TGTGCCAGCAGTGACTATAAAGCGGGAGTTAGCACAGATACGCAGTATTTT
>TRBD2|TRBV6-1|few|TRBJ2-5
CASTGLAGQETQYF
TGTGCCAGCACCGGACTAGCGGGACAAGAGACCCAGTACTTC
>.|TRBV6-1|few|TRBJ1-4
CASRPGPRTEKLFF
TGTGCCAGCAGACCGGGACCCCGGACCGAAAAACTGTTTTTT
>.|TRBV9|.|TRBJ1-2
CASSVDAGYGYTF
TGTGCCAGCAGCGTAGATGCAGGCTATGGCTACACCTTC
>TRBD2|TRBV11-2|few|TRBJ2-3
CASSLTSGRASGDTQYF
TGTGCCAGCAGCTTAACGAGCGGGAGGGCCTCGGGAGATACGCAGTATTTT
>TRBD2|TRBV7-8|few|TRBJ2-7
CASSYGLATAPGYF
TGTGCCAGCAGCTACGGACTAGCGACGGCCCCGGGGTACTTC
>TRBD1|TRBV2|many|TRBJ2-3
CASRTDRGTQYF
TGTGCCAGCAGGACGGACAGGGGTACGCAGTATTTT